The subject of this entry is one TCR beta chain. V lost 4 bases, J lost 10 bases, and 2 bases stayed unmatched. The CDR3 covers 11 residues. Germline V gene data show CDR1 as SEHNR and CDR2 as FQNEAQ (reference sequence). This specimen comes from a study of tumor-infiltrating lymphocytes in localized non-small cell lung cancer. The data were produced by immunoSEQ multiplex PCR, yet TCRdb's version contains in-frame clones alone and is incomplete. This sample has more than 9,500 clones; 78% occur once, and the top ten carry 4.5%. V gene TRBV7-9 combines with J gene TRBJ1-1, with 8 bases aligning to TRBD1. The receptor was derived from a human donor with non-small cell lung cancer. The sequenced sample consisted of lung tumor tissue. DNA for the CDR3: TGTGCCAGCAGCTATGGACAGGGAGCTTTCTTT. It encodes CASSYGQGAFF.